These 26 T cell receptor beta chains share one sample of origin, sequenced in a study of T cell changes during pregnancy in multiple sclerosis. Assay used: immunoSEQ multiplex PCR; TCRdb lists only in-frame clones, some missing. Among fewer than 20,000 clones listed, 89% were seen once. Sequencing was performed on CD8+ T cells from peripheral blood mononuclear cells, taken in the second trimester of pregnancy. The receptors here all came from a female donor in good health, enrolled as a control in a pregnancy study.

V gene TRBV6-1 combines with J gene TRBJ2-3; 8 nucleotides match TRBD2. With 6 bases clipped from V and 6 bases from J, the junction kept 11 bases outside the gene matches. Looked up from germline, CDR1 is MNHNS and CDR2 is SASEGT. The CDR3 sequence is 15 residues long. CDR3 bases: TGTGCCAGCAGGGCCGGGACTAGGAGAGCTGATACGCAGTATTTT. Translating it yields CASRAGTRRADTQYF.

The chain recombines TRBV7-9 with TRBJ2-7, with D maybe TRBD2 (5 bases). The V and J ends lost 8 bases and 5 bases respectively, with 13 bases between them. Germline CDR1 SEHNR, CDR2 FQNEAQ (reference sequence). The CDR3 has 12 amino acids. The DNA of the CDR3 is TGTGCCAGCGACCATGCTAGCAACGAGCAGTACTTC. Translation gives CASDHASNEQYF. The variable domain in full, with the rest retrieved from reference TRBV7-9 and TRBJ2-7, is DTGVSQNPRHKITKRGQNVTFRCDPISEHNRLYWYRQTLGQGPEFLTYFQNEAQLEKSRLLSDRFSAERPKGSFSTLEIQRTEQGDSAMYLCASDHASNEQYFGPGTRLTVT.

This clone was counted once. The chain recombines TRBV7-3 with TRBJ1-6; TRBD1 might be the D (6 bases). The CDR3 is 15 amino acids. From germline, CDR1 is SGHTA and CDR2 FQGTGA. The V end lost 2 bases, the J end lost 10 bases, and 15 bases lay between the germline ends. The CDR3 DNA reads TGTGCCAGCAGCTTAGGGCAGGGGTATCGGTCACCCCTCCACTTT. Its protein is CASSLGQGYRSPLHF.

The J gene is TRBJ2-1, the V gene TRBV4-1, with 8 bases that match TRBD2. The CDR3 is 18 amino acids. Looked up from germline, CDR1 is MGHRA and CDR2 is YSYEKL. V lost 0 bases and J lost 7; bases outside the gene matches: 14. In DNA form, the CDR3 reads TGCGCCAGCAGCCAAGAAATATCAGCGGGAGTATCTCTTAATGAGCAGTTCTTC. Translation gives CASSQEISAGVSLNEQFF.

CDR3 protein: CASSGPSYPQSRANVLTF. CDR3 bases: TGTGCCAGCAGCGGGCCCTCTTACCCACAAAGTCGGGCCAACGTCCTGACTTTC. The chain carries TRBV7-8 and TRBJ2-6; D unclear. The germline V gene has CDR1 SGHVS and CDR2 FQNEAQ. V was trimmed by 5 bases and J by 5 bases, leaving 22 bases between them. This CDR3 spans 18 amino acids.

A few counts support this clone. This chain joins TRBV13 and TRBJ1-2, with 7 bases lining up with TRBD1. CDR3 length equals 15 residues. With V trimmed by 0 bases and J by 7 bases, 8 bases remained unmatched. Germline lookup yields CDR1 PRHDT and CDR2 FYEKMQ (reference sequence). CDR3 sequence reads: CASSLGMDRPGGYTF. CDR3 nucleotides: TGTGCCAGCAGCTTAGGGATGGACAGGCCCGGTGGCTACACCTTC.

The V and J genes are TRBV9 and TRBJ2-2; unclear D gene. Trimming left V 0 bases short and J 1 base short, with 10 bases between. Germline V lookup: CDR1 SGDLS, CDR2 YYNGEE. This CDR3 spans 16 amino acids. Written as DNA, the CDR3 is TGTGCCAGCAGCGTAGTCCCGGTATTGAACACCGGGGAGCTGTTTTTT. Its protein product is CASSVVPVLNTGELFF.

The rearrangement joins TRBV15 to TRBJ2-2; D may be TRBD1 (6 bases). The V gene's germline CDR1 is LNHNV and CDR2 YYDKDF (reference sequence). Deletions cut 5 bases from V and 6 bases from J, with 13 bases between. This CDR3 has 14 residues. This CDR3 is CATSHRDNPGELFF. For the CDR3, the DNA is TGTGCCACCAGCCACCGGGACAATCCCGGGGAGCTGTTTTTT. Drawing the rest from reference TRBV15 and TRBJ2-2, the complete variable domain is DAMVIQNPRYQVTQFGKPVTLSCSQTLNHNVMYWYQQKSSQAPKLLFHYYDKDFNNEADTPDNFQSRRPNTSFCFLDIRSPGLGDTAMYLCATSHRDNPGELFFGEGSRLTVL.

The chain joins TRBV4-2 to TRBJ2-7, with 10 positions matching TRBD2. J lost 2 bases, V lost 0 bases, and 4 bases had no gene match. The CDR3 spans 16 residues. Germline CDR1 is LGHNA and CDR2 is YNFKEQ. CDR3 nucleotide sequence: TGTGCCAGCAGCCAAGATAGTCTAGCGGGGGCCTACGAGCAGTACTTC. Its translation: CASSQDSLAGAYEQYF.

This clone was counted a single time. The chain joins TRBV5-1 to TRBJ2-7, with D possibly matching TRBD1 (6 bases). Germline values: CDR1 SGHRS, CDR2 YFSETQ. This CDR3 is 13 amino acids long. The V gene lost 2 bases and the J gene lost 3 bases, with 9 bases spanning the gap. The CDR3 nucleotides are TGCGCCAGCAGCTTAGGACAGTTCTACGAGCAGTACTTC. It translates to CASSLGQFYEQYF.

This chain uses TRBV15 with TRBJ2-3; D possibly corresponds to TRBD1 (6 bases). V shed 5 bases and J shed 0 bases, with 12 bases lying between them. Germline V gene data show CDR1 as LNHNV and CDR2 as YYDKDF (reference sequence). The CDR3 runs to 15 residues. CDR3 amino acids: CATSLYRASTDTQYF. CDR3 coding DNA: TGTGCCACCAGCCTCTACAGGGCTAGCACAGATACGCAGTATTTT.

The V gene is TRBV7-9, the J gene TRBJ1-1; no definite D call. Between the trimmed V and J ends, which lost 1 base and 8 bases, there was a span of 11 bases. CDR3 length: 13 residues. CDR1 and CDR2 from the germline V gene are SEHNR and FQNEAQ (reference sequence). CDR3 in amino acids: CASSLGGSNEAFF. CDR3 sequence (DNA): TGTGCCAGCAGCTTAGGCGGGTCGAACGAAGCTTTCTTT.

The V and J genes are TRBV6-5 and TRBJ1-1, with D uncertain. Deletions cut 6 bases from V and 8 bases from J, with 10 bases between. CDR3 length: 11 amino acids. CDR1 and CDR2 from the germline V gene are MNHEY and SVGAGI. For the CDR3, the DNA is TGTGCCAGCAGGTCGGGCGGGGAAGCTTTCTTT. Encoded protein: CASRSGGEAFF.

As DNA, the CDR3 is TGTGCCAGCAACCCCGGCGGGACGCCCGGCAATGAGCAGTTCTTC. Encoded protein: CASNPGGTPGNEQFF. The gene calls are TRBV7-6 and TRBJ2-1; TRBD2 might be the D (6 bases). The CDR3 loop spans 15 amino acids. Trimming cost V 7 bases and J 6 bases, with 19 bases left between them. Germline CDR1 SGHVS, CDR2 FNYEAQ.

The chain uses TRBV6-1 and TRBJ2-7, with D perhaps matching TRBD1 (6 bases). V was shortened by 0 bases and J by 2 bases, with 8 bases between the two germline ends. The CDR3 is made up of 14 amino acids. Germline V lookup: CDR1 MNHNS, CDR2 SASEGT. CDR3 sequence (DNA): TGTGCCAGCAGTGAAGCGGGGGCGACCTACGAGCAGTACTTC. It is translated as CASSEAGATYEQYF.

This clone was observed a handful of times. This sequence joins TRBV11-2 and TRBJ2-1; 7 bases are a match to TRBD2. This CDR3 has 15 amino acids. The J segment lost 7 bases and the V segment lost 4 bases, leaving 10 bases of the junction unmatched. Germline V gives CDR1 SGHAT, CDR2 FQNNGV. The CDR3 loop is CASSSDGTTGNEQFF. The CDR3 DNA follows: TGTGCCAGCAGCTCAGACGGGACTACCGGGAATGAGCAGTTCTTC.

The V and J genes are TRBV5-1 and TRBJ1-2; 9 bases are shared with TRBD1. Germline CDR1 is SGHRS and CDR2 is YFSETQ. The J segment lost 4 bases and the V segment lost 6 bases, leaving 4 bases of the junction unmatched. The CDR3 consists of 13 residues. CDR3 in amino acids: CASTGTGTYGYTF. The CDR3 DNA is TGCGCCAGCACCGGGACAGGGACCTATGGCTACACCTTC.

The chain employs TRBV7-6 and TRBJ2-1; D perhaps matches TRBD2 (5 bases). V was pared by 1 base and J by 4 bases, with 14 bases between. The germline CDR1 and CDR2 sequences are SGHVS and FNYEAQ. This CDR3 contains 16 residues. CDR3 region: CASSLVVGERYNEQFF. The DNA of the CDR3 is TGTGCCAGCAGCTTAGTTGTTGGGGAGCGTTACAATGAGCAGTTCTTC.

The chain recombines TRBV5-4 with TRBJ2-7; 14 bases match TRBD2. This CDR3 contains 14 residues. Germline V gene lookup returns CDR1 SGHNT and CDR2 YYREEE (reference sequence). V shed 4 bases, J shed 7 bases, and the junction held 4 bases outside the gene matches. The CDR3 protein is CASSPGLAGDEQYF. The CDR3 DNA follows: TGTGCCAGCAGCCCGGGACTAGCGGGGGATGAGCAGTACTTC.

This clone is medium-sized within its sample. The J gene is TRBJ2-2, the V gene TRBV2; 8 bases agree with TRBD1. Unmatched junction bases numbered 10, after V lost 7 bases and J lost 6 bases. Per the germline V gene, CDR1 is SNHLY and CDR2 is FYNNEI. The CDR3 runs 15 residues. The CDR3 is CASMGGQVVPGELFF. The CDR3 DNA sequence: TGTGCCAGCATGGGGGGACAGGTCGTTCCCGGGGAGCTGTTTTTT.

The chain joins TRBV19 to TRBJ2-7; 9 bases are shared with TRBD1. Losses at the gene ends were 10 bases for V and 5 bases for J; bases not matched to a gene: 15. The CDR3 totals 15 residues. The germline gives CDR1 LNHDA, CDR2 SQIVND (reference sequence). For the CDR3, the DNA is TGTGCCACCCCCCCCCGGGGACAGGGAGTCGACGAGCAGTACTTC. Residues: CATPPRGQGVDEQYF.

This chain connects TRBV7-9 to TRBJ1-2; perhaps TRBD1 as D (6 bases). The CDR3 is made up of 15 amino acids. The germline V and J ends were trimmed by 6 bases and 6 bases, with 20 bases remaining between them. Germline CDR1 reads SEHNR; CDR2 reads FQNEAQ (reference sequence). The CDR3 DNA reads as TGTGCCAGCAGGCTAGGGGTGGGACAAGAAGATGGCTACACCTTC. It translates to CASRLGVGQEDGYTF.

The chain recombines TRBV5-6 with TRBJ1-5; the D gene is possibly TRBD1 (5 bases). The V gene lost 4 bases and the J gene lost 0 bases, with 14 bases spanning the gap. The CDR3 consists of 16 residues. Germline CDR1 SGHDT, CDR2 YYEEEE. CDR3 residues: CASSSGGGNSNQPQHF. The CDR3, as DNA: TGTGCCAGCAGCAGTGGGGGAGGGAATAGCAATCAGCCCCAGCATTTT.

V gene TRBV13 combines with J gene TRBJ2-5; possibly TRBD1 for D (6 bases). Germline CDR1 PRHDT, CDR2 FYEKMQ (reference sequence). The ends were cut back, 5 bases at V and 2 bases at J, with 18 bases in the middle. The CDR3 covers 16 residues. For the CDR3, the DNA is TGTGCCAGCAGCCGGTTCCGGACAGAGGCACAAGAGACCCAGTACTTC. Encoded protein: CASSRFRTEAQETQYF.

The chain links TRBV27 to TRBJ1-5; no clear D. This CDR3 is built from 15 residues. Between the trimmed V and J ends, which lost 5 bases and 3 bases, there was a span of 14 bases. Germline assignment: CDR1 MNHEY and CDR2 SMNVEV (reference sequence). The CDR3 loop is CASSPLYGSNQPQHF. The CDR3 bases are TGTGCCAGCAGTCCCCTCTACGGGTCCAATCAGCCCCAGCATTTT.

The gene calls are TRBV6-1 and TRBJ2-7; possible D gene TRBD1, 6 bases. CDR1 and CDR2 from the germline V gene are MNHNS and SASEGT. This CDR3 has 15 amino acids. The V end was cut by 4 bases, the J end by 3 bases, with 16 bases between. CDR3 sequence reads: CASSARTDSGYEQYF. The DNA for the CDR3 is TGTGCCAGCAGTGCCCGGACAGATAGTGGCTACGAGCAGTACTTC.